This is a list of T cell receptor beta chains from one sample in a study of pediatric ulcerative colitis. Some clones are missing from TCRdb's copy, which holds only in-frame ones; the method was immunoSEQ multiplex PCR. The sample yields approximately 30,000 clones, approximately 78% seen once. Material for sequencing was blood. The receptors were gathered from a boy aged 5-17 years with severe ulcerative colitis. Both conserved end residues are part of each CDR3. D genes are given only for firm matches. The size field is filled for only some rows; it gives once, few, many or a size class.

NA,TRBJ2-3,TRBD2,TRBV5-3,TGTGCCAGAAGCTTAGCGGGGGCTTTCACAGATACGCAGTATTTT,CARSLAGAFTDTQYF
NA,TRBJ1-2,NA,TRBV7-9,TGTGCCAGCAGCTCACAGGGAGTACGGACGGTAGACTATGGCTACACCTTC,CASSSQGVRTVDYGYTF
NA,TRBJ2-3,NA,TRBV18,TGTGCCAGCTCACCACCTACAAGGACAGATACGCAGTATTTT,CASSPPTRTDTQYF
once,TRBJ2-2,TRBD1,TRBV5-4,TGTGCCAGCAGCATGGGACAGGGGGTTAACACCGGGGAGCTGTTTTTT,CASSMGQGVNTGELFF
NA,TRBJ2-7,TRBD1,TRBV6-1,TGTGCCAGCAGTGAAGCGCATGTCCGGGACAGGGGGTTAGAGCAGTACTTC,CASSEAHVRDRGLEQYF
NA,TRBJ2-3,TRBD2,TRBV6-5,TGTGCCAGCAGTCCTAGCGGGGGAAGCACAGATACGCAGTATTTT,CASSPSGGSTDTQYF
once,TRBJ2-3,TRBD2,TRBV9,TGTGCCAGCAGCGTGCAGTCTAGCGGCTCTGGTACGCAGTATTTT,CASSVQSSGSGTQYF
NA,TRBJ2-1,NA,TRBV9,TGTGCCAGCAGCGTTGCCGGGGAGGAGTACAATGAGCAGTTCTTC,CASSVAGEEYNEQFF
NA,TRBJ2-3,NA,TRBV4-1,TGCGCCAGCAGCCTGAGGGGGACATCCGGTTGGACAGATACGCAGTATTTT,CASSLRGTSGWTDTQYF
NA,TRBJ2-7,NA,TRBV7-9,TGTGCCAGCAGCTCGGCGGCACAGAACACCTACGAGCAGTACTTC,CASSSAAQNTYEQYF
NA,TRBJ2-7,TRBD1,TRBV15,TGTGCCACCAGCAGTGCAGACAGGGTAAGCTCCTACGAGCAGTACTTC,CATSSADRVSSYEQYF
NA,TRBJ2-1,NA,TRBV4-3,TGCGCCAGCAGCCAGGCCGAGGGGGTAAGTTCCTACAATGAGCAGTTCTTC,CASSQAEGVSSYNEQFF
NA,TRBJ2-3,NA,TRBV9,TGTGCCAGCAGCGCCGGGTTGGGTAGCACAGATACGCAGTATTTT,CASSAGLGSTDTQYF
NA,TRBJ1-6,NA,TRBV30,TGTGCCTGGAGGGGTCTCGGACTGATCCACGGAAATTCACCCCTCCACTTT,CAWRGLGLIHGNSPLHF
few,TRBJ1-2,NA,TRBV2,TGTGCCAGCAGTTTAGTACAGACCTATGGCTACACCTTC,CASSLVQTYGYTF
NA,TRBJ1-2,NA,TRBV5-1,TGCGCCAGCAGCTTGGCCGGGCACTATGGCTACACCTTC,CASSLAGHYGYTF
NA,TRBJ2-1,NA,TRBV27,TGTGCCAGCAGTTTAATCGGGGCAAGAGGTTCCAATGAGCAGTTCTTC,CASSLIGARGSNEQFF
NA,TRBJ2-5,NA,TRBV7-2,TGTGCCAGCAGCTTAGGGAACCGGGGGCAAGAGACCCAGTACTTC,CASSLGNRGQETQYF
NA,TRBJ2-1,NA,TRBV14,TGTGCCAGCAGCCGCCTCGGAGCGGCGAATGAGCAGTTCTTC,CASSRLGAANEQFF
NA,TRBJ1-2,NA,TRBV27,TGTGCCAGCAGTCCCCGCATTGGCTATGGCTACACCTTC,CASSPRIGYGYTF
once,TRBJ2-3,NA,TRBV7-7,TGTGCTAGCAGCTTAGATCCCGGGGGTCCTAGCACAGATACGCAGTATTTT,CASSLDPGGPSTDTQYF
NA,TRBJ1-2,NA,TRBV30,TGTGCCTACTTTGCCCCGGCCGGCTACACCTTC,CAYFAPAGYTF
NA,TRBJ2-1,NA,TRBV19,TGTGCCAGTAGTATTTCTCCAGAGACTCCTCAGTTCTTC,CASSISPETPQFF
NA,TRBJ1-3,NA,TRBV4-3,TGCGCCAGCAGCCAAGAAGGAAACACCATATATTTT,CASSQEGNTIYF
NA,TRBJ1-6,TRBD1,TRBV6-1,TGTGCCAGCAGTGTGGGACAGGGGACAACTTCACCCCTCCACTTT,CASSVGQGTTSPLHF
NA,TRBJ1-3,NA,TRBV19,TGTGCCAGTGAAGGGGGATTTCGAAACACCATATATTTT,CASEGGFRNTIYF
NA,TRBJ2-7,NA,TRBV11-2,TGTGCCAGCAGCTTAGAAGGACAGATCTCCTACGAGCAGTACTTC,CASSLEGQISYEQYF
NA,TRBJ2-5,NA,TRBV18,TGTGCCAGCTCCCCGGGGATCCAAGAGACCCAGTACTTC,CASSPGIQETQYF
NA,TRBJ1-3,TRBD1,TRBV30,TGTGCCTGGAGGGACAGGGCCATTTCTGGAAACACCATATATTTT,CAWRDRAISGNTIYF
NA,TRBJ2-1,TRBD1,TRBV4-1,TGCGCCAGCAGCCAAGAGGGTACAGGGGTATTTCACAATGAGCAGTTCTTC,CASSQEGTGVFHNEQFF
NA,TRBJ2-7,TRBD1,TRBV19,TGTGCCAGTAGTACGGGACAGGGGGGTTACGAGCAGTACTTC,CASSTGQGGYEQYF
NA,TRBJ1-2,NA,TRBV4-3,TGCGCCAGCAGCCAAGAAGGGGGGCCAGGCAGGGAGATTACTCACTATGGCTACACCTTC,CASSQEGGPGREITHYGYTF
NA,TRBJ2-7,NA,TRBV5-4,TGTGCCAGCAGCTTCGGTCTCCCAGGGGCCCAAGACTACGAGCAGTACTTC,CASSFGLPGAQDYEQYF
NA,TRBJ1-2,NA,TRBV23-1,TGCGCCAGCAGTCAACAAAGGACAGTCGGCTACACCTTC,CASSQQRTVGYTF
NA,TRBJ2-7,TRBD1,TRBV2,TGTGCCGTTCGATCCGGGACAGGGGAGTACGAGCAGTACTTC,CAVRSGTGEYEQYF
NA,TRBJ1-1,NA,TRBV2,TGTGCCAGCAGACGGGACGGTGAAGCTTTCTTT,CASRRDGEAFF